Below are 30 T cell receptor beta chains sequenced from a single sample in a study of Graves' ophthalmopathy and Graves' hyperthyroidism. Amplified material comprised TCR beta CDR3 regions derived from RNA transcripts. HTBI-primed RT-PCR formed the first round, and a multiplex PCR formed the second. TCRdb reprocessed the multiplex PCR reads with MiXCR, giving one entry per CDR3 protein. The table records about 1.1 million distinct CDR3 sequences, about 38% of them present only once. Material: peripheral blood or thyroid tissue (not recorded which). These receptors all stem from an adult man with Graves' hyperthyroidism.

This clonotype occurred a few times. This chain links TRBV19 with TRBJ1-6, with TRBD1 matching over 9 bases. This CDR3 has 17 amino acids. Germline CDR1 reads LNHDA; CDR2 reads SQIVND (reference sequence). V trimming: 3 bases; J trimming: 9 bases; junction bases outside the gene matches: 12. CDR3 nucleotides: TGTGCCAGTAGTATTGGCCTACCGGGACAGGGTGGTTCACCCCTCCACTTT. Protein product: CASSIGLPGQGGSPLHF.

This clonotype occurred once. The J gene is TRBJ2-2, the V gene TRBV7-6; 9 nucleotides align to TRBD1. Germline CDR1 and CDR2: SGHVS and FNYEAQ. This CDR3 region has 16 residues. The junction had 12 bases not matched to a gene; V was cut back by 7 bases and J by 6 bases. The CDR3 reads CASTDTGTGSPGELFF. CDR3 DNA: TGTGCCAGCACCGACACCGGGACAGGGTCCCCCGGGGAGCTGTTTTTT.

There are many counts of this clonotype. The rearrangement joins TRBV5-8 to TRBJ1-6, with 9 bases fitting TRBD1. The CDR3 runs to 15 residues. Trimming removed 4 bases from V and 9 bases from J; junction bases left unmatched: 8. Germline CDR1 SGHTS, CDR2 YDEGEE. The CDR3 bases are TGTGCCAGCAGCATAAGGACAGGGGAGAGTTCACCCCTCCACTTT. Amino acid sequence: CASSIRTGESSPLHF.

The CDR3 DNA follows: TGTGCCAGCATCTCGACAGGGGGCAGAGGCACTGAAGCTTTCTTT. Its protein product is CASISTGGRGTEAFF. The rearrangement joins TRBV2 to TRBJ1-1, with 10 bases identical to TRBD1. There are 15 residues in the CDR3. Unmatched junction bases numbered 9, after V lost 7 bases and J lost 4 bases. Germline CDR1 and CDR2: SNHLY and FYNNEI. Based on the CDR3 plus reference TRBV2 and TRBJ1-1, the full variable domain is EPEVTQTPSHQVTQMGQEVILRCVPISNHLYFYWYRQILGQKVEFLVSFYNNEISEKSEIFDDQFSVERPDGSNFTLKIRSTKLEDSAMYFCASISTGGRGTEAFFGQGTRLTVV.

This clonotype was observed at least ten times. The chain combines TRBV7-9 with TRBJ2-7; D may be TRBD2 (6 bases). The CDR3 runs 15 residues. V dropped 5 bases and J dropped 6 bases, with 20 bases sitting between them. Germline lookup yields CDR1 SEHNR and CDR2 FQNEAQ (reference sequence). CDR3 in amino acids: CASSRPGLTGLEQYF. The CDR3 DNA follows: TGTGCCAGCAGCCGACCCGGACTGACGGGACTCGAGCAGTACTTC.

There are many counts of this clonotype. The gene calls are TRBV5-5 and TRBJ2-5; D is uncertain. Trimming took off 4 bases at V and 5 bases at J, with 18 bases between the two ends. The length of the CDR3 is 15 residues. Germline assignment: CDR1 SGHKS and CDR2 YYEKEE (reference sequence). CDR3 amino acids: CASSHRPVDGETQYF. The CDR3 DNA sequence: TGTGCCAGCAGCCACCGGCCTGTCGATGGGGAGACCCAGTACTTC.

A few counts support this clonotype. The rearrangement uses TRBV6-1 and TRBJ2-7; D is unresolved. The CDR3 runs 12 residues. Trimming stripped 6 bases from V and 3 bases from J, with 9 bases between. CDR1 and CDR2 from the germline V gene are MNHNS and SASEGT. Written as DNA, the CDR3 is TGTGCCAGCAGGCAAGCTAACTACGAGCAGTACTTC. It translates to CASRQANYEQYF.

V is TRBV25-1 and J is TRBJ1-5, with 10 bases identical to TRBD1. The CDR3 contains 16 residues. Trimming took 4 bases from V and 2 from J; bases not matched to a gene: 5. Germline assignment: CDR1 MGHDK and CDR2 SYGVNS. In DNA, the CDR3 is TGTGCCAGCAGTGCTTGGGACAGGGGCGGCAATCAGCCCCAGCATTTT. Translated: CASSAWDRGGNQPQHF.

This clonotype was found many times. CDR3 protein: CASSFTTGLAGQWETQYF. The CDR3 bases are TGTGCCAGCAGCTTCACCACGGGACTAGCGGGACAGTGGGAGACCCAGTACTTC. V is TRBV7-2 and J is TRBJ2-5; TRBD2 matches at 13 bases. This CDR3 comprises 18 residues. Looked up from germline, CDR1 is SGHTA and CDR2 is FQGNSA. Trimming removed 3 bases from V and 5 bases from J; junction bases left unmatched: 12.

This clonotype occurred many times. This rearrangement joins TRBV20-1 to TRBJ1-1, with D possibly being TRBD1 (6 bases). CDR1 and CDR2 from the germline V gene are DFQATT and SNEGSKA (reference sequence). V lost 3 bases and J lost 4, with 21 bases in between. This CDR3 contains 16 residues. Here the CDR3 reads CSASDWGRGSATEAFF. CDR3 DNA sequence: TGCAGTGCTAGCGATTGGGGCAGGGGATCTGCCACTGAAGCTTTCTTT.

This clonotype was detected a few times. The chain employs TRBV18 and TRBJ1-2; D perhaps matches TRBD1 (5 bases). Germline V gene sequence: CDR1 KGHSH, CDR2 LQKENI. Between the trimmed V and J ends, which lost 5 bases and 6 bases, there was a span of 13 bases. The CDR3 spans 13 residues. CDR3 loop: CASSRGFRDGYTF. The CDR3 region has the DNA TGTGCCAGCTCAAGGGGTTTTAGGGATGGCTACACCTTC.

V and J are TRBV6-5 and TRBJ2-7; 10 nucleotides match TRBD1. V shed 5 bases, J shed 5 bases, and the junction held 12 bases outside the gene matches. The CDR3 is made up of 16 amino acids. CDR1 is MNHEY and CDR2 is SVGAGI in the germline V gene. CDR3 protein: CASSDDSWDRGDEQYF. CDR3 nucleotide sequence: TGTGCCAGCAGTGACGACAGTTGGGACAGGGGTGACGAGCAGTACTTC.

The gene calls are TRBV7-2 and TRBJ2-7; 11 nucleotides agree with TRBD1. There are 16 residues in the CDR3. The germline gives CDR1 SGHTA, CDR2 FQGNSA. V shed 5 bases, J shed 4 bases, and the junction held 10 bases outside the gene matches. The chain's CDR3 is CASSARTGGGSYEQYF. The CDR3 DNA reads as TGTGCCAGCAGCGCAAGGACAGGGGGCGGTTCATACGAGCAGTACTTC.

This clonotype was recorded a few times. The V and J genes are TRBV4-3 and TRBJ2-2, with D possibly called TRBD1 or TRBD2 (5 bases each). This CDR3 comprises 14 residues. Germline V gene sequence: CDR1 LGHNA, CDR2 YSLEER. V lost 3 bases and J 6 bases, leaving 11 bases between the germline ends. Here the CDR3 DNA reads TGCGCCAGCAGCCAGGATGGGACCGCCGGGGAGCTGTTTTTT. It translates to CASSQDGTAGELFF.

This clonotype was seen a few times. The chain links TRBV12-5 to TRBJ1-2; 12 nucleotides agree with TRBD1. The CDR3 is made up of 17 amino acids. V was clipped by 1 base and J by 6 bases; unmatched bases: 9. Germline V gene sequence: CDR1 LGHNT, CDR2 FRNRAP. CDR3: CASGLAMGQGALDGYTF. CDR3 nucleotide sequence: TGTGCTAGTGGTTTGGCCATGGGACAGGGGGCATTGGATGGCTACACCTTC.

This clonotype was observed at least ten times. This sequence joins TRBV20-1 and TRBJ2-7, with D possibly being TRBD1 or TRBD2 (5 bases each). The germline V and J ends were trimmed by 3 bases and 5 bases, with 11 bases remaining between them. Germline assignment: CDR1 DFQATT and CDR2 SNEGSKA (reference sequence). The CDR3 covers 12 residues. CDR3 nucleotides: TGCAGTGCTAGGGTTTCGGGGCACGAGCAGTACTTC. This translates into CSARVSGHEQYF.

This clonotype was observed at least ten times. This rearrangement joins TRBV12-3 or TRBV12-4 to TRBJ1-4; no reliable D call. CDR3 length: 11 amino acids. V lost 4 bases and J 11 bases, leaving 8 bases between the germline ends. CDR3 bases: TGTGCCAGCAGTTCTTCCCTTAAACTGTTTTTT. This gives the protein CASSSSLKLFF.

V usage is TRBV7-2 and J usage is TRBJ1-1; possible D gene TRBD1, 5 bases. From germline, CDR1 is SGHTA and CDR2 FQGNSA. Deletions cut 3 bases from V and 9 bases from J, with 14 bases between. The length of the CDR3 is 13 residues. CDR3 region: CASSLGPGRQAFF. CDR3 DNA: TGTGCCAGCAGCTTGGGGCCGGGACGTCAAGCTTTCTTT.

The sample holds many counts of this clonotype. The chain combines TRBV5-1 with TRBJ2-7, with 9 bases identical to TRBD1. This CDR3 region has 15 residues. The J segment lost 5 bases and the V segment lost 0 bases, leaving 6 bases of the junction unmatched. Germline V gene lookup returns CDR1 SGHRS and CDR2 YFSETQ. The CDR3, as DNA: TGCGCCAGCAGCTTGGGGACAGGGGCGCTTCACGAGCAGTACTTC. As protein: CASSLGTGALHEQYF.

There are many counts of this clonotype. A single base separates this from a much larger clone, so it may be a read error. The chain carries TRBV7-9 and TRBJ1-1; D gene uncertain. There are 12 residues in the CDR3. CDR1 is SEHNR, CDR2 FQNEAQ, per germline (reference sequence). Trimming cost V 5 bases and J 3 bases, with 7 bases left between them. The CDR3 reads CASSTGDTEAFF. CDR3 nucleotide sequence: TGTGCCAGCAGCACGGGAGACACTGAAGCTTTCTTT.

This chain links TRBV7-6 with TRBJ2-7; the match to TRBD2 covers 11 bases. Germline values: CDR1 SGHVS, CDR2 FNYEAQ. The CDR3 sequence is 15 residues long. J gave up 5 bases and V 4 bases, and 7 bases lay outside the gene matches. The CDR3: CASSSGLADRHEQYF. Written as DNA, the CDR3 is TGTGCCAGCAGCTCGGGACTAGCGGACCGACACGAGCAGTACTTC.

J is TRBJ2-7 and V is TRBV7-2; 7 nucleotides line up with TRBD1. CDR1 and CDR2 (germline): SGHTA, FQGNSA. V gave up 0 bases and J gave up 2 bases; unmatched junction bases: 7. The CDR3 totals 16 residues. CDR3 coding DNA: TGTGCCAGCAGCTTAGCGTCGGGACAGCCAACCTACGAGCAGTACTTC. It translates to CASSLASGQPTYEQYF.

This clonotype occurred many times. The chain recombines TRBV24-1 with TRBJ2-7, with D possibly matching TRBD2 (6 bases). Trimming cost V 7 bases and J 3 bases, with 9 bases left between them. The CDR3 is 12 amino acids. CDR1 and CDR2 from the germline V gene are KGHDR and SFDVKD. CDR3 sequence (DNA): TGTGCCACCAGCCCCGGGGGCTACGAGCAGTACTTC. It codes for CATSPGGYEQYF.

The gene calls are TRBV10-3 and TRBJ2-7, with 12 bases matching TRBD1. CDR3 length: 13 residues. Trimming removed 4 bases from V and 6 bases from J; junction bases left unmatched: 1. Per germline, CDR1 ENHRY and CDR2 SYGVKD. CDR3 sequence reads: CAISGGQGAEQYF. As DNA, the CDR3 is TGTGCCATCAGTGGGGGACAGGGGGCCGAGCAGTACTTC.

This clonotype turned up a few times. J is TRBJ1-6 and V is TRBV28, with no clear D. Trimming removed 6 bases from V and 9 bases from J, with 9 bases in between. This CDR3 has 12 residues. Germline CDR1 and CDR2: MDHEN and SYDVKM. The CDR3: CASRVDGSPLHF. CDR3 DNA sequence: TGTGCCAGCAGGGTGGATGGTTCACCCCTCCACTTT.

This clonotype came up once. The chain combines TRBV12-3 or TRBV12-4 with TRBJ1-5; D may be TRBD1 (6 bases). With 1 base removed from V and 4 bases from J, the gap between germline ends came to 8 bases. The CDR3 totals 14 residues. CDR3 loop: CASSLEDRNQPQHF. The CDR3 DNA sequence: TGTGCCAGCAGTTTAGAGGACAGAAATCAGCCCCAGCATTTT.

A word on this clonotype: One junction end does not reproduce the germline sequence, and a read error may be involved. CDR3: CASSSPVGRSDKEAGANALTF. The CDR3 DNA sequence: TGTGCCAGCAGTTCCCCGGTGGGGCGGTCGGATAAAGAAGCCGGGGCCAACGCCCTGACTTTC. This chain uses TRBV6-2 or TRBV6-3 with TRBJ2-6; D possibly matches TRBD1 or TRBD2 (5 bases each). Germline V gene lookup returns CDR1 MNHEY and CDR2 SVGEGT. This CDR3 comprises 21 residues.

This clonotype has at least ten counts. The V and J genes are TRBV20-1 and TRBJ1-5, with 10 bases identical to TRBD1. The V gene end was trimmed by 4 bases and the J gene end by 7 bases; junction bases not matched to a gene: 7. CDR1 and CDR2 from the germline V gene are DFQATT and SNEGSKA (reference sequence). The CDR3 contains 14 residues. The CDR3, as DNA: TGCAGTGCTAACCGGGACAGGGGAGGCCAGCCCCAGCATTTT. It encodes CSANRDRGGQPQHF.

V usage is TRBV28 and J usage is TRBJ2-2; TRBD2 matches at 13 bases. Germline values: CDR1 MDHEN, CDR2 SYDVKM. The CDR3 covers 14 residues. J was trimmed by 9 bases and V by 8 bases; bases with no gene match: 6. Here the CDR3 reads CASQTSGRARELFF. The CDR3 DNA follows: TGTGCCAGCCAAACTAGCGGGAGGGCCCGGGAGCTGTTTTTT.

The chain links TRBV10-3 to TRBJ1-6, with D unresolved. The V end was cut by 3 bases, the J end by 5 bases, with 14 bases between. The length of the CDR3 is 16 residues. Germline values: CDR1 ENHRY, CDR2 SYGVKD. The CDR3 protein is CAISDRAGKNNSPLHF. CDR3 bases: TGTGCCATCAGTGATCGGGCAGGAAAAAATAATTCACCCCTCCACTTT.